Following are 9 T cell receptor beta chains from one sample sequenced in a study of CD8 T cells in ankylosing spondylitis. TCRdb re-called the 5' RACE reads through MiXCR, storing one row per CDR3 protein. The data contain fewer than 250,000 distinct CDR3 sequences, roughly 24% of them singletons. The sequenced sample consisted of blood, either unsorted or a sorted T cell fraction (not recorded which). All receptors derive from a male donor with ankylosing spondylitis or in good health (not recorded which).

In this sample, this clonotype turned up many times. V is TRBV20-1 and J is TRBJ1-1; D gene uncertain. Trimming removed 0 bases at V and 1 base at J, with 12 bases between. The germline CDR1 and CDR2 sequences are DFQATT and SNEGSKA (reference sequence). The CDR3 sequence is 15 residues long. CDR3 loop: CSARDRQRSNTEAFF. The CDR3 region has the DNA TGCAGTGCTAGAGATCGGCAGAGATCGAACACTGAAGCTTTCTTT.

The rearrangement joins TRBV29-1 to TRBJ2-3; no definite D call. The V and J ends lost 7 bases and 1 base respectively, with 6 bases between them. Germline V CDR1 and CDR2: SQVTM, ANQGSEA. The CDR3 runs to 11 residues. For the CDR3, the DNA is TGCAGCGGAGGACGCACAGATACGCAGTATTTT. Translated, it gives CSGGRTDTQYF.

The chain recombines TRBV12-3 or TRBV12-4 with TRBJ2-2; D gene uncertain. V was cut by 10 bases and J by 1 base, with 4 bases left in between. The CDR3 contains 11 residues. The CDR3 is CAIGNTGELFF. DNA of the CDR3: TGTGCCATTGGGAACACCGGGGAGCTGTTTTTT.

This clonotype has ten or more counts. J is TRBJ2-1 and V is TRBV20-1; D possibly corresponds to TRBD1 (5 bases). The V gene lost 5 bases and the J gene lost 6 bases, with 8 bases spanning the gap. Germline assignment: CDR1 DFQATT and CDR2 SNEGSKA (reference sequence). CDR3 length: 11 amino acids. The CDR3 region is CSAPDSNEQFF. The CDR3 DNA reads TGCAGTGCTCCTGACAGCAATGAGCAGTTCTTC.

In this sample, this clonotype turned up many times. This chain connects TRBV4-3 to TRBJ2-7, with 12 positions matching TRBD2. The germline gives CDR1 LGHNA, CDR2 YSLEER. The junction had 0 bases not matched to a gene; V was cut back by 0 bases and J by 3 bases. CDR3 length: 15 residues. The CDR3 DNA sequence: TGCGCCAGCAGCCAAGAACTAGCGGGAGGCTACGAGCAGTACTTC. Residues: CASSQELAGGYEQYF.

This clonotype showed up many times. The rearrangement joins TRBV20-1 to TRBJ1-5; 8 bases agree with TRBD1. Per the germline V gene, CDR1 is DFQATT and CDR2 is SNEGSKA (reference sequence). This CDR3 has 16 residues. Losses at the gene ends were 6 bases for V and 0 bases for J; bases not matched to a gene: 10. The CDR3 DNA reads as TGCAGTGCGACGGACAGGGTGTCTGATAGCAATCAGCCCCAGCATTTT. As protein: CSATDRVSDSNQPQHF.

This clonotype was seen ten or more times. The chain carries TRBV6-1 and TRBJ1-1, with 9 positions matching TRBD1. There are 15 residues in the CDR3. After removal of 5 bases from V and 4 bases from J, the junction contained 8 bases not matched to a gene. Germline V lookup: CDR1 MNHNS, CDR2 SASEGT. The CDR3 bases are TGTGCCAGCAGTCCTACAGGGGGCGGCGGCACTGAAGCTTTCTTT. Translated, it gives CASSPTGGGGTEAFF.

This chain connects TRBV29-1 to TRBJ2-5, with D maybe TRBD2 (5 bases). The CDR3 is 13 amino acids. The germline CDR1 and CDR2 sequences are SQVTM and ANQGSEA. V was clipped by 8 bases and J by 3 bases, with 16 bases between them. The DNA of the CDR3 is TGCAGCTGTTCTGGGAGCGGAAAAGAGACCCAGTACTTC. Protein: CSCSGSGKETQYF.

This clonotype was detected many times. This rearrangement joins TRBV6-1 to TRBJ2-7, with 9 nucleotides matching TRBD2. Per germline, CDR1 MNHNS and CDR2 SASEGT. The length of the CDR3 is 15 residues. Trimming removed 2 bases from V and 2 bases from J; junction bases left unmatched: 4. The CDR3 sequence: CASSEPTSGTYEQYF. The CDR3 nucleotides are TGTGCCAGCAGTGAACCGACTAGCGGAACCTACGAGCAGTACTTC.